The 27 T cell receptor beta chains given below trace back to one sample, sequenced in a study of T-cell memory formation after mild COVID-19. TCRdb processed the 5' RACE reads anew with MiXCR; each CDR3 protein has one entry. The data show about 180,000 distinct CDR3 sequences, around 15% seen once. Sequencing used PBMCs or a T cell subset sorted from them (not recorded which). The receptors derive from an adult woman who had mild COVID-19 (a few samples of this study predate the infection). Cell type and time point are not known.

The chain carries TRBV14 and TRBJ1-1; the match to TRBD1 covers 7 bases. Looked up from germline, CDR1 is SGHDN and CDR2 is FVKESK. The CDR3 is made up of 14 amino acids. The V segment lost 7 bases and the J segment 4 bases; nucleotides outside the gene matches: 9. Here the CDR3 DNA reads TGTGCCAGCACCCGAGAGGGGGCACGCACTGAAGCTTTCTTT. It codes for CASTREGARTEAFF.

This clonotype was counted a few times. The chain is built from TRBV19 and TRBJ2-7; TRBD1 agrees at 7 bases. The CDR3 sequence is 16 residues long. The germline V gene encodes CDR1 LNHDA and CDR2 SQIVND (reference sequence). Trimming cost V 4 bases and J 2 bases; bases outside gene matches: 11. The DNA of the CDR3 is TGTGCCAGTAGTACTATGGGACGGGACAGCCCCTACGAGCAGTACTTC. It encodes CASSTMGRDSPYEQYF.

This clonotype was seen repeatedly, ten times or more. This sequence joins TRBV5-1 and TRBJ1-6; 7 bases fit TRBD1. This CDR3 spans 14 amino acids. The V and J ends lost 4 bases and 5 bases, in that order; junction bases with no gene match: 3. The germline V gene encodes CDR1 SGHRS and CDR2 YFSETQ. The CDR3 spells CASSTGQNNSPLHF. CDR3 DNA: TGCGCCAGCAGCACGGGACAGAATAATTCACCCCTCCACTTT.

CDR3 nucleotide sequence: TGTGCCAGCAGCGTAACAGGGGTCACTGAAGCTTTCTTT. It yields the protein CASSVTGVTEAFF. The rearrangement links TRBV7-9 to TRBJ1-1; 7 bases are a match to TRBD1. Trimming took 5 bases from V and 4 from J; bases not matched to a gene: 4. Germline V gene lookup returns CDR1 SEHNR and CDR2 FQNEAQ (reference sequence). CDR3 size: 13 residues.

The chain has TRBV6-5 and TRBJ2-7; 7 bases map to TRBD2. The trim removed 0 bases at V and 1 base at J, leaving 9 bases unmatched. There are 17 residues in the CDR3. Germline CDR1 reads MNHEY; CDR2 reads SVGAGI. CDR3 DNA: TGTGCCAGCAGTTACTCGACGGGAGGTAGTCGGTCCTACGAGCAGTACTTC. Residues: CASSYSTGGSRSYEQYF.

There are a few counts of this clonotype. This chain uses TRBV5-1 with TRBJ2-7, with 8 nucleotides matching TRBD2. CDR1 is SGHRS and CDR2 is YFSETQ in the germline V gene. The CDR3 runs to 20 residues. The V segment lost 0 bases and the J segment 7 bases; nucleotides outside the gene matches: 24. The CDR3 is CASSLEMSSPAGAGEEEQYF. The CDR3 nucleotides read TGCGCCAGCAGCTTGGAGATGTCATCTCCGGCAGGAGCGGGAGAGGAAGAGCAGTACTTC.

V gene TRBV6-2 or TRBV6-3 combines with J gene TRBJ2-7; TRBD1 matches at 10 bases. The CDR3 has 14 residues. The V and J ends lost 5 bases and 6 bases, in that order; junction bases with no gene match: 7. Germline V lookup: CDR1 MNHEY, CDR2 SVGEGT. CDR3 sequence: CASSIPGQGFEQYF. Written as DNA, the CDR3 is TGTGCCAGCAGTATCCCGGGACAGGGGTTCGAGCAGTACTTC.

V usage is TRBV10-3 and J usage is TRBJ1-5, with 11 bases identical to TRBD1. Germline trimming cut 6 bases from V and 5 bases from J; bases unmatched to any gene: 0. This CDR3 spans 13 amino acids. CDR1 and CDR2 (germline): ENHRY, SYGVKD. DNA for the CDR3: TGTGCCATCAGGGGACAGGGGGATCAGCCCCAGCATTTT. This sequence encodes CAIRGQGDQPQHF.

The chain is built from TRBV5-1 and TRBJ2-7; TRBD2 agrees at 10 bases. CDR3 length: 15 amino acids. J gave up 5 bases and V 4 bases, and 9 bases lay outside the gene matches. Germline CDR1 SGHRS, CDR2 YFSETQ. CDR3 amino acids: CASSPAGGPVNEQYF. CDR3 DNA sequence: TGCGCCAGCAGCCCAGCGGGAGGGCCGGTTAACGAGCAGTACTTC.

The chain joins TRBV5-4 to TRBJ2-1; 8 bases align to TRBD2. The germline CDR1 and CDR2 sequences are SGHNT and YYREEE (reference sequence). The V and J ends lost 1 base and 2 bases, in that order; junction bases with no gene match: 2. This CDR3 comprises 15 residues. CDR3 loop: CASSLQLAAYNEQFF. The CDR3 DNA sequence: TGTGCCAGCAGCTTGCAACTAGCGGCCTACAATGAGCAGTTCTTC.

This clonotype appeared a few times. The V gene is TRBV7-2, the J gene TRBJ1-1; D call uncertain. CDR1 and CDR2 (germline): SGHTA, FQGNSA. Trimming removed 5 bases at V and 11 bases at J, with 9 bases between. The CDR3 totals 10 residues. The CDR3 nucleotides are TGTGCCAGCAGCCTCATAGTGGCTTTCTTT. As protein: CASSLIVAFF.

This clonotype was recorded a few times. This chain connects TRBV5-1 to TRBJ2-3, with 10 nucleotides matching TRBD2. Germline V gene sequence: CDR1 SGHRS, CDR2 YFSETQ. The CDR3 length is 16 residues. The ends lost 4 bases at V and 2 bases at J; junction bases unmatched: 7. The CDR3 sequence: CASSPTGTSDTDTQYF. The CDR3 DNA reads as TGCGCCAGCAGCCCGACCGGGACTAGCGACACAGATACGCAGTATTTT.

In its sample, this clonotype was seen a few times. The J gene is TRBJ2-7, the V gene TRBV12-3 or TRBV12-4, with 9 bases identical to TRBD2. V lost 5 bases, J lost 1 base, and 6 bases stayed unmatched. The CDR3 spans 15 residues. Here the CDR3 reads CASSMSGRHSYEQYF. DNA of the CDR3: TGTGCCAGCAGTATGAGCGGGAGGCATTCCTACGAGCAGTACTTC.

V and J are TRBV30 and TRBJ2-3; a weak D match, TRBD2 (5 bases). Trimming took 1 base from V and 3 from J, leaving 11 bases between them. Germline values: CDR1 GTSNPN, CDR2 SVGIG (reference sequence). The CDR3 extends over 14 amino acids. The CDR3 region is CAWSAGTSTDTQYF. The CDR3 nucleotides read TGTGCCTGGAGTGCGGGAACCTCGACAGATACGCAGTATTTT.

V usage is TRBV5-1 and J usage is TRBJ2-3; D is unclear. The CDR3 sequence is 14 residues long. The germline CDR1 and CDR2 sequences are SGHRS and YFSETQ. The V and J ends lost 0 bases and 3 bases respectively, with 8 bases between them. CDR3 bases: TGCGCCAGCAGCTTGGCTTTGGCTACAGATACGCAGTATTTT. It encodes CASSLALATDTQYF.

J is TRBJ1-2 and V is TRBV10-3; TRBD1 matches 7 bases. The CDR3 contains 15 residues. CDR1 and CDR2 from the germline V gene are ENHRY and SYGVKD. Unmatched junction bases numbered 7, after V lost 6 bases and J lost 0 bases. CDR3: CAIREGTDANYGYTF. CDR3 nucleotides: TGTGCCATCAGAGAAGGGACAGACGCTAACTATGGCTACACCTTC.

In its sample, this clonotype was seen once. J is TRBJ2-7 and V is TRBV5-1; 9 bases align to TRBD1. After removal of 0 bases from V and 4 bases from J, the junction contained 8 bases not matched to a gene. The CDR3 is made up of 16 amino acids. In germline, CDR1 is SGHRS, CDR2 YFSETQ. Written as DNA, the CDR3 is TGCGCCAGCAGCTTGGTCCCCGGGACAGGGTCGTACGAGCAGTACTTC. Its protein product is CASSLVPGTGSYEQYF.

V is TRBV20-1 and J is TRBJ2-7; possible D gene TRBD2, 5 bases. CDR3 size: 11 residues. CDR1 and CDR2 (germline): DFQATT, SNEGSKA (reference sequence). Trimming pared 6 bases from V and 9 bases from J, leaving 15 bases between. CDR3 nucleotide sequence: TGCAGTGCCGGAGGTACCGCAGGGCAGTACTTC. Its protein is CSAGGTAGQYF.

This clonotype was found a few times. The rearrangement links TRBV7-9 to TRBJ1-2; 7 bases fit TRBD1. There are 14 residues in the CDR3. V shed 5 bases and J 2 bases; nucleotides not matched to a gene: 5. Germline V gene data show CDR1 as SEHNR and CDR2 as FQNEAQ (reference sequence). The CDR3: CASSPGQNNYGYTF. The CDR3 nucleotides are TGTGCCAGCAGCCCGGGACAGAACAACTATGGCTACACCTTC.

This clonotype was observed many times. The chain joins TRBV5-5 to TRBJ2-5; weak D call: TRBD1 (6 bases). Per germline, CDR1 SGHKS and CDR2 YYEKEE (reference sequence). V gave up 2 bases and J gave up 5 bases, with 16 bases separating them. The CDR3 sequence is 15 residues long. The CDR3 bases are TGTGCCAGCAGCTTCTCCAGGGGCTCACGGGAGACCCAGTACTTC. Protein product: CASSFSRGSRETQYF. The full variable domain, with the rest looked up from reference TRBV5-5 and TRBJ2-5, is DAGVTQSPTHLIKTRGQQVTLRCSPISGHKSVSWYQQVLGQGPQFIFQYYEKEERGRGNFPDRFSARQFPNYSSELNVNALLLGDSALYLCASSFSRGSRETQYFGPGTRLLVL.

The chain carries TRBV11-3 and TRBJ2-5; no firm D call. Deletions cut 1 base from V and 2 bases from J, with 11 bases between. This CDR3 is 15 amino acids long. Germline-derived CDR1 and CDR2 are SGHNT and YENEEA. CDR3 sequence (DNA): TGTGCCAGCAGCTTAGGAGCTAGGAGTCAAGAGACCCAGTACTTC. Amino acid sequence: CASSLGARSQETQYF.

Only a few counts were recorded for this clonotype. CDR3: CASSWSYNEQFF. CDR3 DNA sequence: TGTGCCAGCAGCTGGAGCTACAATGAGCAGTTCTTC. The chain uses TRBV7-9 and TRBJ2-1; no clear D gene. CDR3 length equals 12 residues. Germline lookup yields CDR1 SEHNR and CDR2 FQNEAQ (reference sequence). The V end was cut by 4 bases, the J end by 3 bases, with 4 bases between.

This clonotype was observed a handful of times. The chain joins TRBV6-1 to TRBJ1-6; D remains ambiguous. This CDR3 is built from 12 residues. Per the germline V gene, CDR1 is MNHNS and CDR2 is SASEGT. The ends were cut back, 4 bases at V and 7 bases at J, with 5 bases in the middle. In DNA, the CDR3 is TGTGCCAGCAGTGTGGACAATTCACCCCTCCACTTT. This gives the protein CASSVDNSPLHF.

There are a few counts of this clonotype. This chain links TRBV6-6 with TRBJ1-2, with 9 bases matching TRBD1. In germline, CDR1 is MNHNY, CDR2 SVGAGI (reference sequence). This CDR3 has 14 amino acids. V dropped 7 bases and J dropped 8; count of bases not matched to a gene: 11. CDR3 bases: TGTGCCAGCATGGGACAGGGTAGGCCCGGCGGCTACACCTTC. Its protein product is CASMGQGRPGGYTF.

Turning to this clonotype: One junction end disagrees with the germline gene, perhaps due to a read error. This chain joins TRBV5-6 and TRBJ2-3; TRBD2 agrees at 8 bases. The CDR3 length is 13 residues. Germline CDR1 and CDR2: SGHDT and YYEEEE. The CDR3 DNA sequence: TGTGACAGCAGCCCAGCGGGAGCGACTACGCAGTATTTT. Its translation is CDSSPAGATTQYF. The full variable domain, completed using reference TRBV5-6 and TRBJ2-3, is DAGVTQSPTHLIKTRGQQVTLRCSPKSGHDTVSWYQQALGQGPQFIFQYYEEEERQRGNFPDRFSGHQFPNYSSELNVNALLLGDSALYLCDSSPAGATTQYFGPGTRLTVL.

This clonotype appeared a single time. J is TRBJ2-2 and V is TRBV4-3, with TRBD2 matching over 7 bases. The ends lost 4 bases at V and 4 bases at J; junction bases unmatched: 6. CDR3 size: 15 residues. The germline CDR1 and CDR2 sequences are LGHNA and YSLEER. CDR3 nucleotides: TGCGCCAGCAGCCCCCGGGGGGAGGCCACCGGGGAGCTGTTTTTT. It codes for CASSPRGEATGELFF.

This clonotype came up a few times. V usage is TRBV2 and J usage is TRBJ2-5, with D unclear. The CDR3 spans 11 residues. Trimming removed 6 bases at V and 4 bases at J, with 6 bases between. CDR1 and CDR2 (germline): SNHLY, FYNNEI. For the CDR3, the DNA is TGTGCCAGCAGGATTGCAGAGACCCAGTACTTC. Its protein is CASRIAETQYF. The full variable domain, rest sourced from reference TRBV2 and TRBJ2-5, is EPEVTQTPSHQVTQMGQEVILRCVPISNHLYFYWYRQILGQKVEFLVSFYNNEISEKSEIFDDQFSVERPDGSNFTLKIRSTKLEDSAMYFCASRIAETQYFGPGTRLLVL.